The rows below give T cell receptor beta chains drawn from one sample of a study of blood T cell repertoires in COVID-19. Using immunoSEQ multiplex PCR, the repertoire was profiled, and TCRdb retains in-frame clones only, with some absent. The sample has over 150,000 clones; roughly 80% are singletons. Sequencing was done on a sample of peripheral blood. The receptors come from a human donor in a cohort sampled during active COVID-19. CDR3s include the opening cysteine and the closing phenylalanine or tryptophan. The order of the fields is clone size, V gene, J gene, D gene, CDR3 DNA, CDR3 protein. A D gene is named only where the DNA matches it firmly. Clone size is given for some rows only: seen once, a few or many times, or a class if the clone is expanded.

clone_size: -
v_call: TRBV11-2
j_call: TRBJ1-1
d_call: TRBD1
cdr3_nt: TGTGCCAGCAGCTCGGACAGGTTGAACACTGAAGCTTTCTTT
cdr3_aa: CASSSDRLNTEAFF

clone_size: -
v_call: TRBV6-5
j_call: TRBJ1-5
d_call: TRBD1
cdr3_nt: TGTGCCAGCAGCTCCGGGACAGGGGGGAATCAGCCCCAGCATTTT
cdr3_aa: CASSSGTGGNQPQHF

clone_size: -
v_call: TRBV2
j_call: TRBJ2-3
d_call: -
cdr3_nt: TGTGCCAGCAGCGACGAGCAGAGGGGGGGGGCCACAGATACGCAGTATTTT
cdr3_aa: CASSDEQRGGATDTQYF

clone_size: -
v_call: TRBV25-1
j_call: TRBJ1-2
d_call: -
cdr3_nt: TGTGCCAGCAGTCAAGGGGAACGGTATGGCTACACCTTC
cdr3_aa: CASSQGERYGYTF

clone_size: -
v_call: TRBV5-4
j_call: TRBJ2-1
d_call: TRBD1
cdr3_nt: TGTGCCAGCAGCTGGGACAGGGAGTGGAGCAATGAGCAGTTCTTC
cdr3_aa: CASSWDREWSNEQFF

clone_size: few
v_call: TRBV28
j_call: TRBJ1-5
d_call: -
cdr3_nt: TGTGCCAGCAGTCCAGACAGATCTAATCAGCCCCAGCATTTT
cdr3_aa: CASSPDRSNQPQHF

clone_size: -
v_call: TRBV11-2
j_call: TRBJ2-1
d_call: -
cdr3_nt: TGTGCCAGCAGCTTAGCCCAAAATAATGAGCAGTTCTTC
cdr3_aa: CASSLAQNNEQFF

clone_size: few
v_call: TRBV6-5
j_call: TRBJ1-2
d_call: TRBD1
cdr3_nt: TGTGCCAGCAGTTACTCGGACAGGAACTATGGCTACACCTTC
cdr3_aa: CASSYSDRNYGYTF

clone_size: -
v_call: TRBV5-1
j_call: TRBJ1-1
d_call: -
cdr3_nt: TGCGCCAGCAGCCCCATCGGGGGAACCGGCACTGAAGCTTTCTTT
cdr3_aa: CASSPIGGTGTEAFF

clone_size: -
v_call: TRBV19
j_call: TRBJ2-7
d_call: TRBD2
cdr3_nt: TGTGCCAGTAGTATCTCTCCTAGCGGGGGCCCTAGCTCCTACGAGCAGTACTTC
cdr3_aa: CASSISPSGGPSSYEQYF

clone_size: -
v_call: TRBV27
j_call: TRBJ2-1
d_call: TRBD1
cdr3_nt: TGTGCCAGCAGTTTAGTAGGGACAGGGAGCAACAATGAGCAGTTCTTC
cdr3_aa: CASSLVGTGSNNEQFF